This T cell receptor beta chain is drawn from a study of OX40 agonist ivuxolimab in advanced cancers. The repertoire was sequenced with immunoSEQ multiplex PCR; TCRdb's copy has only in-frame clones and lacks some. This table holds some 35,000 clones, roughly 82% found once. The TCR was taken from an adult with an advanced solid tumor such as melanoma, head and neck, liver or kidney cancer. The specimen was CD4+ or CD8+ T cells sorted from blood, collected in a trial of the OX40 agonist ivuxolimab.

This chain's CDR3 is CASSFTGGGLEGNIQYF. In nucleotides, the CDR3 is TGTGCCAGCAGCTTCACAGGGGGCGGCCTGGAGGGAAACATTCAGTACTTC. This chain joins TRBV7-9 and TRBJ2-4, with 9 nucleotides matching TRBD1. J gave up 6 bases and V 3 bases, and 12 bases lay outside the gene matches. The CDR3 is 17 amino acids. Germline-derived CDR1 and CDR2 are SEHNR and FQNEAQ (reference sequence).